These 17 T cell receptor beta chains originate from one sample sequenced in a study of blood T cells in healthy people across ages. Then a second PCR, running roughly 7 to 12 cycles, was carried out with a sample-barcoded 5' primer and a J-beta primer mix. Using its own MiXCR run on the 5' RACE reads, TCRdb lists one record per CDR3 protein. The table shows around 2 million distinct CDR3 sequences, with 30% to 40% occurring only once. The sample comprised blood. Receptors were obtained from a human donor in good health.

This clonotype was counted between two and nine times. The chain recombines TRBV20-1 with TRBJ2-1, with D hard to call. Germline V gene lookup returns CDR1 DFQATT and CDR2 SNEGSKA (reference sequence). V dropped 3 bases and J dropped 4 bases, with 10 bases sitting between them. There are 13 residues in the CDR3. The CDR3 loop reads CSARGSNYNEQFF. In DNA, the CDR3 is TGCAGTGCTAGGGGATCCAATTACAATGAGCAGTTCTTC.

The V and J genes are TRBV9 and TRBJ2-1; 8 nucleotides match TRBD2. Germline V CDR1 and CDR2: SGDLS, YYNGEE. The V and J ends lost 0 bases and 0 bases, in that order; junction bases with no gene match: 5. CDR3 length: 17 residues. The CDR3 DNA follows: TGTGCCAGCAGCGTAGGGGTAGCGGGGAGCTCCTACAATGAGCAGTTCTTC. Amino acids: CASSVGVAGSSYNEQFF.

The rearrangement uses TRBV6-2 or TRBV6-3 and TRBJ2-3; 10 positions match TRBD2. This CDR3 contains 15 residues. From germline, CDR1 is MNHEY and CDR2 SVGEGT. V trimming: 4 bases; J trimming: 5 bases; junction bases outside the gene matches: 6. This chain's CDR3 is CASSWTSGDVDTQYF. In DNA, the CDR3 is TGTGCCAGCAGTTGGACTAGCGGCGATGTAGATACGCAGTATTTT.

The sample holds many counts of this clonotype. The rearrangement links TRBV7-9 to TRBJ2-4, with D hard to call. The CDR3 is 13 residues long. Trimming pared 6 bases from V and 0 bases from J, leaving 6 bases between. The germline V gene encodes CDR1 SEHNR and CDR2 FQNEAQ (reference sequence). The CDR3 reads CASSPKAKNIQYF. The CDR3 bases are TGTGCCAGCAGTCCCAAAGCCAAAAACATTCAGTACTTC.

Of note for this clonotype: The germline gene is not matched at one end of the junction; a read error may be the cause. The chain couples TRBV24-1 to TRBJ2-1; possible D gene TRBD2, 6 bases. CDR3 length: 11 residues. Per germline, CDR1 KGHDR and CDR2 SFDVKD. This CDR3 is CATQRANGQFF. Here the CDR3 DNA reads TGTGCCACCCAGCGGGCGAATGGGCAGTTCTTC.

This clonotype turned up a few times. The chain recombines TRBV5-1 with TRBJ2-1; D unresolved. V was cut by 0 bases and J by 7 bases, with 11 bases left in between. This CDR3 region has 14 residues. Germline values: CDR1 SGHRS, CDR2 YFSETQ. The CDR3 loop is CASSLGQWANEQFF. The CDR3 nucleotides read TGCGCCAGCAGCTTGGGACAATGGGCTAATGAGCAGTTCTTC.

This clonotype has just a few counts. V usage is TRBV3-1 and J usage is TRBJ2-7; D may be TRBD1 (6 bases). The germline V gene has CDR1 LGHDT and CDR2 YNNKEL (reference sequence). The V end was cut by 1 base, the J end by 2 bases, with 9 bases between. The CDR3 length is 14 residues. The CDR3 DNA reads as TGTGCCAGCAGCCAAGGGGGGCAGGCCTACGAGCAGTACTTC. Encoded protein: CASSQGGQAYEQYF.

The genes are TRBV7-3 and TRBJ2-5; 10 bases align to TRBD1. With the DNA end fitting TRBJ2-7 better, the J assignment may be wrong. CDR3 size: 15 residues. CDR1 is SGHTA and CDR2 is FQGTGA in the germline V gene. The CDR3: CASSDPGTGVSEQYF. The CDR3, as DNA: TGTGCCAGCAGCGACCCCGGGACAGGGGTATCCGAGCAGTACTTC.

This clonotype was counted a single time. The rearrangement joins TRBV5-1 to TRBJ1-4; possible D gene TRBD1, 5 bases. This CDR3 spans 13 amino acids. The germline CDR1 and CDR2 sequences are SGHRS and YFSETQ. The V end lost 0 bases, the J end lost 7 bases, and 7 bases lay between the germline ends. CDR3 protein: CASSLGDLEKLFF. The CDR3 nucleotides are TGCGCCAGCAGCTTGGGGGACCTTGAAAAACTGTTTTTT.

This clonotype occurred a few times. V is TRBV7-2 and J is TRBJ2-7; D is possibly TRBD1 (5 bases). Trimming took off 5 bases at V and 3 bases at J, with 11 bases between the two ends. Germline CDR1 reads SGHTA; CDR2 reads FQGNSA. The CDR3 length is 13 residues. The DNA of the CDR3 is TGTGCCAGCAGCGCCGCAGGGTACTACGAGCAGTACTTC. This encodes CASSAAGYYEQYF.

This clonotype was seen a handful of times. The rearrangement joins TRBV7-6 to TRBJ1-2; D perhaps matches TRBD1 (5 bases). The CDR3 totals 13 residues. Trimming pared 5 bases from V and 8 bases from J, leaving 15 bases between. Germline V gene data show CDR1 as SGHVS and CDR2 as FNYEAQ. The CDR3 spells CASSPPDKQGYTF. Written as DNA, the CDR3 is TGTGCCAGCAGCCCCCCGGACAAACAGGGCTACACCTTC.

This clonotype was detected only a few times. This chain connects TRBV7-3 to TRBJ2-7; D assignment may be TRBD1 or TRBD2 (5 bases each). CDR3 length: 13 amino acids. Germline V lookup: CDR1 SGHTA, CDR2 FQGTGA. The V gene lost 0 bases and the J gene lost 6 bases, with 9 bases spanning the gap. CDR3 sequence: CASSLTTEGEQYF. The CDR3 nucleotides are TGTGCCAGCAGCTTAACGACAGAGGGCGAGCAGTACTTC.

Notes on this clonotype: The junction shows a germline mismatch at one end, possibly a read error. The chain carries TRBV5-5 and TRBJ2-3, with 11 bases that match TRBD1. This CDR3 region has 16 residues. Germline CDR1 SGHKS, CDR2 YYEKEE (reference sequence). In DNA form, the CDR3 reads TGTGCCGGCAGCTTGGGGGACAGGGGGTGGACAGATACGCAGTATTTT. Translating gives CAGSLGDRGWTDTQYF.

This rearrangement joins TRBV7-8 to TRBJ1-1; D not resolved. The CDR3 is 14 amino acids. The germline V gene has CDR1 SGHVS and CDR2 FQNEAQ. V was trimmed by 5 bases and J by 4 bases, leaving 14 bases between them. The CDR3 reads CASSPRLGFTEAFF. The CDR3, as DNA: TGTGCCAGCAGCCCCCGTTTGGGGTTCACTGAAGCTTTCTTT.

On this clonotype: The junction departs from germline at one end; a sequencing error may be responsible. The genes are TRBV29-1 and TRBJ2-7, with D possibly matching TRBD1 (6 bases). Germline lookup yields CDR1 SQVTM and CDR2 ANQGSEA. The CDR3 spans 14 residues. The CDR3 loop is CGVRTTGFEDEQYF. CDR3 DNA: TGCGGCGTTCGAACTACAGGGTTTGAGGACGAGCAGTACTTC.

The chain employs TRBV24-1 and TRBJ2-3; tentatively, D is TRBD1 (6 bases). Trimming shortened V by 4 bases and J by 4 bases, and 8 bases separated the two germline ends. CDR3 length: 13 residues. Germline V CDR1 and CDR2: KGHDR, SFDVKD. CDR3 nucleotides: TGTGCCACCAGTGAAGGGACACCAGATACGCAGTATTTT. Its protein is CATSEGTPDTQYF.

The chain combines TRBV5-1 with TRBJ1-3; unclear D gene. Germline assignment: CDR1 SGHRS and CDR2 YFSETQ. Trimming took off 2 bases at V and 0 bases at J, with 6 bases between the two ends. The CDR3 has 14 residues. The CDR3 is CASSFTTSGNTIYF. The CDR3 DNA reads TGCGCCAGCAGCTTTACAACCTCTGGAAACACCATATATTTT.